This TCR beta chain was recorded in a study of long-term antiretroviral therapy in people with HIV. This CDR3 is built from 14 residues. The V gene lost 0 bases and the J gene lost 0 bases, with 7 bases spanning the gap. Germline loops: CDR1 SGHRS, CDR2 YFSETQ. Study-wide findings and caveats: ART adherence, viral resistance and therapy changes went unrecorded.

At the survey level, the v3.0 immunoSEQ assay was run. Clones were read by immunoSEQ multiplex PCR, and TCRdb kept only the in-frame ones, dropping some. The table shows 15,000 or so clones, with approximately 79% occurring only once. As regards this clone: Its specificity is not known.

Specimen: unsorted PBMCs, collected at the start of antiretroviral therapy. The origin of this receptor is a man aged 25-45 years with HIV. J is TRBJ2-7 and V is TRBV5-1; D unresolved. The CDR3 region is CASSLGVSSYEQYF. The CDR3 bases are TGCGCCAGCAGCTTGGGGGTAAGCTCCTACGAGCAGTACTTC.